This entry describes one TCR beta chain. Second-dose timings of about 4 or about 12 weeks were pooled. The sample comes from a study of T cell responses to AZD1222 COVID-19 vaccine. Assay used: immunoSEQ multiplex PCR; TCRdb lists only in-frame clones, some missing. The profile shows 170,000 or so clones, 80% to 90% of them singletons. The sequencing used peripheral blood, collected 28 days after the second AZD1222 dose. The TCR sequence derives from an adult who received the AZD1222 COVID-19 vaccine.

CDR3 DNA: TGTGCCAGCAGCGGGGACAGGGCGAGGGGCTACACCTTC. Translated, it gives CASSGDRARGYTF. The gene calls are TRBV2 and TRBJ1-2; 9 positions match TRBD1. Looked up from germline, CDR1 is SNHLY and CDR2 is FYNNEI. Trimming took 6 bases from V and 8 from J; bases not matched to a gene: 7. CDR3 length: 13 residues.